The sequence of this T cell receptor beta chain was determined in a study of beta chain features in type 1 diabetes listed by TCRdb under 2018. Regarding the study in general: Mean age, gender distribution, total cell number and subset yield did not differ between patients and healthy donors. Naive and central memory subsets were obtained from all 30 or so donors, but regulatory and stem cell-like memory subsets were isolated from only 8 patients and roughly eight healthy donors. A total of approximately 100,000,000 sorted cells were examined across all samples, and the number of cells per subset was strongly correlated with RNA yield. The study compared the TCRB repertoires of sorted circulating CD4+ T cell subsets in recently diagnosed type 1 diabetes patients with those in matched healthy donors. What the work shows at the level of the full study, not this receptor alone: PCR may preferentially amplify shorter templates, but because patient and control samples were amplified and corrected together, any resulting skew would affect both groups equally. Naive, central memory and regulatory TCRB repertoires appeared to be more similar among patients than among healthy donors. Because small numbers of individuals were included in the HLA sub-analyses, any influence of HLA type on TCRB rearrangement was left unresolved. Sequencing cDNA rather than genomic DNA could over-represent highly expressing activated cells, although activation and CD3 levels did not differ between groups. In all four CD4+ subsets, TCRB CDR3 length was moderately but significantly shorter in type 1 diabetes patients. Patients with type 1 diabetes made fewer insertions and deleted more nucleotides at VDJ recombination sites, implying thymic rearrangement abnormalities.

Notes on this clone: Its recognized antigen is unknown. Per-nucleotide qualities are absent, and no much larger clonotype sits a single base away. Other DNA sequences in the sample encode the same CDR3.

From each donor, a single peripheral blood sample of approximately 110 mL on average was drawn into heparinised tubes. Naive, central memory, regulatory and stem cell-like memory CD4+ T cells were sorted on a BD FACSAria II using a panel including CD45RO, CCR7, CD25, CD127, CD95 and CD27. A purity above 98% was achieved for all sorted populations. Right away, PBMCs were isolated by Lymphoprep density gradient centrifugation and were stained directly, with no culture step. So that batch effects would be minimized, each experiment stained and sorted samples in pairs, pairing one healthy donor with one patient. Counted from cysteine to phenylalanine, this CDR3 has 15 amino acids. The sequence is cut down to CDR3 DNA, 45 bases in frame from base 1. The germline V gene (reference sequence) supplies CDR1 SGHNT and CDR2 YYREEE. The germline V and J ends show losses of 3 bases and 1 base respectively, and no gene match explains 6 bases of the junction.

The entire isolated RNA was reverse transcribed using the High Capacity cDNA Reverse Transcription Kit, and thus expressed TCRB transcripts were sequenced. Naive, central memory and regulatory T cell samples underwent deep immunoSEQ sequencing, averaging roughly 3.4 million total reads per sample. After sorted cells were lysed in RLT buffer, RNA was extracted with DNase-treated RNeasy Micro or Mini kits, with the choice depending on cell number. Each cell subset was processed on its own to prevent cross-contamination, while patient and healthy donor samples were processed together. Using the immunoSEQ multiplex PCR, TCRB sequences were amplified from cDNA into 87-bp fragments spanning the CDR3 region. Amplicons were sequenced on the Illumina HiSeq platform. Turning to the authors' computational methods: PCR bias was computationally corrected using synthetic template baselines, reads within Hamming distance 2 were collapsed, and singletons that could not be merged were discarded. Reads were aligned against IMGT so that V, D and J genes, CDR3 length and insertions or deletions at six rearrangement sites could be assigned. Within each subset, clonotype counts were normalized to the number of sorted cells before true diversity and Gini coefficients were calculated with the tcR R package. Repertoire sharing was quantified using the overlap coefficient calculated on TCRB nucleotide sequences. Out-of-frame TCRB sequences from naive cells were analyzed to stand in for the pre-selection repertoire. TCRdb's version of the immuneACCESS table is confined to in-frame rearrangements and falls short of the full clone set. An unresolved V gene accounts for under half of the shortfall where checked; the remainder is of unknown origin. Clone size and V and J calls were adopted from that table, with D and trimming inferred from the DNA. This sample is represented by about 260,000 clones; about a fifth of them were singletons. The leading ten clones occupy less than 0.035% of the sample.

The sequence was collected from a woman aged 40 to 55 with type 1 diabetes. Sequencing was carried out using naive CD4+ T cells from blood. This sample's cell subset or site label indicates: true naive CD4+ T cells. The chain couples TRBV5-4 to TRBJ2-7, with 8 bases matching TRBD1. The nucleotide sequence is TGTGCCAGCAGCTATGGACAGGGTCTGTCCTACGAGCAGTACTTC. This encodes CASSYGQGLSYEQYF.